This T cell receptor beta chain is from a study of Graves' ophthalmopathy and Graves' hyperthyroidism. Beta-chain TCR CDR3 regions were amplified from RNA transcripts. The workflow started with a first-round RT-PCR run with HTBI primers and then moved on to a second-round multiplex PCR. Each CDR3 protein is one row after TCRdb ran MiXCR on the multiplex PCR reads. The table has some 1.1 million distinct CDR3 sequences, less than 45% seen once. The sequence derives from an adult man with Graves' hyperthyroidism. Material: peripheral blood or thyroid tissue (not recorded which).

CDR3 sequence (DNA): TGCAGCGTTGAAGTCTCGTGGACAGGGGTCCGGGGAGAGACCCAGTACTTC. It translates to CSVEVSWTGVRGETQYF. This chain joins TRBV29-1 and TRBJ2-5; 9 nucleotides align to TRBD1. CDR1 and CDR2 from the germline V gene are SQVTM and ANQGSEA. This CDR3 has 17 residues. The J segment lost 4 bases and the V segment lost 1 base, leaving 13 bases of the junction unmatched.